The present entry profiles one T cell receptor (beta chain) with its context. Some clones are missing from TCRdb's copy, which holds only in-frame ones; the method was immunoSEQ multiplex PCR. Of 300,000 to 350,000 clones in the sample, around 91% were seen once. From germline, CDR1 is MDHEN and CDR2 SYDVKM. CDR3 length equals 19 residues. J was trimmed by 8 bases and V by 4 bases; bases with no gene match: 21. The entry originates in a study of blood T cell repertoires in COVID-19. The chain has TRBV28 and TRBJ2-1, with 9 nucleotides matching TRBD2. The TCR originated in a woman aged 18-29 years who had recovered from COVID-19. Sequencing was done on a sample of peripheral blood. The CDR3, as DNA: TGTGCCAGCAGTTCCCCCGGGCCGGACAGGACTAGCGTGAAACATGAGCAGTTCTTC. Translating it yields CASSSPGPDRTSVKHEQFF. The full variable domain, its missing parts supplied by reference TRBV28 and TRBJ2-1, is DVKVTQSSRYLVKRTGEKVFLECVQDMDHENMFWYRQDPGLGLRLIYFSYDVKMKEKGDIPEGYSVSREKKERFSLILESASTNQTSMYLCASSSPGPDRTSVKHEQFFGPGTRLTVL.